This T cell receptor beta chain was sequenced for a study of control samples from healthy donors and cancer patients. Sequencing was performed with immunoSEQ multiplex PCR; in TCRdb, only in-frame clones are kept and a portion is missing. The data show 90,000 to 140,000 clones, about 83% seen once. J lost 0 bases, V lost 2 bases, and 2 bases had no gene match. Germline loops: CDR1 SGHNT, CDR2 YYREEE (reference sequence). The CDR3 totals 15 residues. Sequenced: blood. This receptor was identified in a woman in her fifties or sixties in good health. This chain joins TRBV5-4 and TRBJ2-4, with 7 bases that match TRBD1. The CDR3 coding sequence is TGTGCCAGCAGCTTAAACAGGGGAGCCAAAAACATTCAGTACTTC. Translation: CASSLNRGAKNIQYF.